These T cell receptor beta chains were read from a single sample in a study of T cell responses to AZD1222 COVID-19 vaccine. Libraries were prepared by immunoSEQ multiplex PCR; TCRdb keeps only in-frame clonotypes and omits some of them. The sample yields 130,000 or so clones, about 93% seen once. This specimen consisted of peripheral blood, obtained on day 0 of AZD1222 vaccination. Every receptor here comes from an adult in good health. CDR3s include the opening cysteine and the closing phenylalanine or tryptophan. Fields, in order: V gene, clone size, D gene, J gene, CDR3 protein, CDR3 DNA. D genes are given only for firm matches. The size field is filled for only some rows; it gives once, few, many or a size class.

V: TRBV5-4
size: NA
D: NA
J: TRBJ2-7
CDR3: CASSPGPENEQYF
DNA: TGTGCCAGCAGCCCCGGGCCGGAGAACGAGCAGTACTTC

V: TRBV6-5
size: NA
D: NA
J: TRBJ2-1
CDR3: CASSSDRSSYNEQFF
DNA: TGTGCCAGCAGCAGCGACAGGTCCTCCTACAATGAGCAGTTCTTC

V: TRBV14
size: NA
D: TRBD2
J: TRBJ2-1
CDR3: CASSHWTSAHNEQFF
DNA: TGTGCCAGCAGCCATTGGACTAGCGCACACAATGAGCAGTTCTTC

V: TRBV4-1
size: NA
D: TRBD1
J: TRBJ1-4
CDR3: CASSQDRDRGNEKLFF
DNA: TGCGCCAGCAGCCAAGATCGGGACAGGGGTAATGAAAAACTGTTTTTT

V: TRBV7-6
size: NA
D: NA
J: TRBJ1-1
CDR3: CASSFGLWTEAFF
DNA: TGTGCCAGCAGCTTCGGTTTGTGGACTGAAGCTTTCTTT

V: TRBV11-2
size: NA
D: NA
J: TRBJ2-3
CDR3: CASSNTGPTDTQYF
DNA: TGTGCCAGCAGCAATACAGGCCCCACAGATACGCAGTATTTT

V: TRBV7-8
size: NA
D: NA
J: TRBJ2-2
CDR3: CASSDPGELFF
DNA: TGTGCCAGCAGCGACCCCGGGGAGCTGTTTTTT

V: TRBV19
size: NA
D: TRBD1
J: TRBJ1-5
CDR3: CASREDRGYSNQPQHF
DNA: TGTGCCAGTAGGGAAGACAGGGGATATAGCAATCAGCCCCAGCATTTT

V: TRBV12-5
size: NA
D: NA
J: TRBJ2-5
CDR3: CASKPPTGQETQYF
DNA: TGTGCTAGTAAACCCCCCACGGGGCAAGAGACCCAGTACTTC

V: TRBV4-2
size: NA
D: TRBD2
J: TRBJ2-1
CDR3: CASSQATGGPHEQFF
DNA: TGTGCCAGCAGCCAAGCCACGGGAGGGCCACATGAGCAGTTCTTC

V: TRBV24-1
size: NA
D: TRBD1
J: TRBJ2-1
CDR3: CATSDYKGDRGFSSYNEQFF
DNA: TGTGCCACCAGTGACTATAAGGGGGACAGGGGGTTTAGCTCCTACAATGAGCAGTTCTTC

V: TRBV28
size: NA
D: NA
J: TRBJ1-1
CDR3: CASSIRTVNTEAFF
DNA: TGTGCCAGCAGTATCCGGACAGTGAACACTGAAGCTTTCTTT

V: TRBV28
size: NA
D: TRBD2
J: TRBJ2-5
CDR3: CASPFRTSGNLQETQYF
DNA: TGTGCCAGCCCTTTTAGGACTAGCGGAAACCTCCAAGAGACCCAGTACTTC

V: TRBV21-1
size: NA
D: NA
J: TRBJ1-6
CDR3: CASSPGTAQESSYNSPLHF
DNA: TGTGCCAGCAGCCCCGGGACAGCTCAAGAGAGCTCCTATAATTCACCCCTCCACTTT

V: TRBV29-1
size: NA
D: TRBD2
J: TRBJ2-3
CDR3: CSVGPSGSGGDTQYF
DNA: TGCAGCGTTGGACCTAGCGGGAGTGGTGGAGATACGCAGTATTTT

V: TRBV7-2
size: NA
D: NA
J: TRBJ1-2
CDR3: CASSLGGPQIIYGYTF
DNA: TGTGCCAGCAGCTTAGGGGGGCCCCAGATTATATATGGCTACACCTTC

V: TRBV5-3
size: once
D: TRBD1
J: TRBJ2-2
CDR3: CARSFTSDRENCAGELFF
DNA: TGTGCCAGAAGCTTTACCTCGGACAGGGAGAATTGCGCCGGGGAGCTGTTTTTT

V: TRBV7-8
size: NA
D: TRBD1
J: TRBJ2-5
CDR3: CASSLRTGGIQETQYF
DNA: TGTGCCAGCAGCTTAAGGACAGGCGGCATCCAAGAGACCCAGTACTTC

V: TRBV18
size: NA
D: NA
J: TRBJ1-1
CDR3: CASSGGQGNTEAFF
DNA: TGTGCCAGCTCTGGGGGCCAGGGGAACACTGAAGCTTTCTTT

V: TRBV6-5
size: NA
D: NA
J: TRBJ2-1
CDR3: CASSYERAGSYNEQFF
DNA: TGTGCCAGCAGTTACGAACGGGCGGGCTCCTACAATGAGCAGTTCTTC

V: TRBV28
size: NA
D: NA
J: TRBJ1-5
CDR3: CASSLVDLRGYRRVQPQHF
DNA: TGTGCCAGCAGTTTAGTAGACCTACGGGGCTATAGGAGGGTTCAGCCCCAGCATTTT

V: TRBV12-3/TRBV12-4
size: NA
D: NA
J: TRBJ2-3
CDR3: CAPSWVVADTQYF
DNA: TGTGCCCCCTCGTGGGTAGTTGCAGATACGCAGTATTTT

V: TRBV3-1/TRBV3-2
size: NA
D: NA
J: TRBJ2-1
CDR3: CASSQMTGNNEQFF
DNA: TGTGCCAGCAGCCAAATGACAGGTAACAATGAGCAGTTCTTC

V: TRBV7-2
size: NA
D: NA
J: TRBJ2-1
CDR3: CASSPKGSSYNEQFF
DNA: TGTGCCAGCAGCCCTAAGGGCAGCTCCTACAATGAGCAGTTCTTC

V: TRBV11-2
size: once
D: NA
J: TRBJ2-3
CDR3: CASSLNGRDTQYF
DNA: TGTGCCAGCAGCTTAAACGGGAGAGATACGCAGTATTTT

V: TRBV24-1
size: NA
D: TRBD1
J: TRBJ1-5
CDR3: CATSDRTGANQPQHF
DNA: TGTGCCACCAGTGATCGGACAGGAGCCAATCAGCCCCAGCATTTT

V: TRBV27
size: NA
D: NA
J: TRBJ1-2
CDR3: CASTAKGVSGYTF
DNA: TGTGCCAGCACCGCGAAAGGGGTGAGTGGCTACACCTTC

V: TRBV11-2
size: NA
D: NA
J: TRBJ1-1
CDR3: CASSLLQVVNTEAFF
DNA: TGTGCCAGCAGCTTATTGCAGGTCGTGAACACTGAAGCTTTCTTT

V: TRBV30
size: NA
D: NA
J: TRBJ2-3
CDR3: CAWRDFGTDTQYF
DNA: TGTGCCTGGAGAGACTTCGGCACAGATACGCAGTATTTT

V: TRBV5-1
size: NA
D: TRBD1
J: TRBJ2-2
CDR3: CASSSPGQGGTGELFF
DNA: TGCGCCAGCAGCTCACCGGGACAGGGGGGTACCGGGGAGCTGTTTTTT

V: TRBV27
size: NA
D: TRBD1
J: TRBJ1-3
CDR3: CASRTGSGNTIYF
DNA: TGTGCCAGCAGGACAGGGTCTGGAAACACCATATATTTT

V: TRBV27
size: NA
D: TRBD1
J: TRBJ1-2
CDR3: CASSWGQGGGYTF
DNA: TGTGCCAGCAGCTGGGGACAGGGAGGTGGCTACACCTTC

V: TRBV6-5
size: NA
D: TRBD1
J: TRBJ1-6
CDR3: CASSPATGMHSPLHF
DNA: TGTGCCAGCAGCCCCGCGACAGGGATGCATTCACCCCTCCACTTT

V: TRBV19
size: NA
D: NA
J: TRBJ1-2
CDR3: CASSDTGSGYTF
DNA: TGTGCCAGTAGTGACACAGGGTCTGGCTACACCTTC

V: TRBV7-9
size: NA
D: TRBD1
J: TRBJ1-4
CDR3: CASSKGQGSEKLFF
DNA: TGTGCCAGCAGCAAAGGACAGGGAAGTGAAAAACTGTTTTTT

V: TRBV3-1/TRBV3-2
size: once
D: NA
J: TRBJ1-3
CDR3: CASSVRDVGLGSGNTIYF
DNA: TGTGCCAGCAGCGTCCGGGACGTAGGTCTTGGCTCTGGAAACACCATATATTTT

V: TRBV3-1/TRBV3-2
size: NA
D: NA
J: TRBJ1-1
CDR3: CASSQGRGARTTEAFF
DNA: TGTGCCAGCAGCCAAGGGCGGGGGGCGAGGACCACTGAAGCTTTCTTT

V: TRBV15
size: once
D: NA
J: TRBJ1-1
CDR3: CATRRAKGDHTEAFF
DNA: TGTGCCACCAGAAGAGCAAAGGGGGACCACACTGAAGCTTTCTTT

V: TRBV28
size: once
D: NA
J: TRBJ1-2
CDR3: CASSLKGYYGYTF
DNA: TGTGCCAGCAGTTTGAAGGGCTACTATGGCTACACCTTC

V: TRBV27
size: NA
D: NA
J: TRBJ2-1
CDR3: CASRGLASYHEQFF
DNA: TGTGCCAGCAGAGGACTTGCTAGCTACCATGAGCAGTTCTTC

V: TRBV7-2
size: NA
D: TRBD1
J: TRBJ1-1
CDR3: CASSPDRNMNTEAFF
DNA: TGTGCCAGCAGCCCGGACAGGAACATGAACACTGAAGCTTTCTTT

V: TRBV4-1
size: NA
D: NA
J: TRBJ2-1
CDR3: CASSQVGGRRPEAYNEQFF
DNA: TGCGCCAGCAGCCAAGTAGGCGGGCGGCGACCGGAAGCCTACAATGAGCAGTTCTTC

V: TRBV7-9
size: NA
D: NA
J: TRBJ2-2
CDR3: CASSPSGTGELFF
DNA: TGTGCCAGCAGCCCGAGCGGCACCGGGGAGCTGTTTTTT

V: TRBV5-1
size: NA
D: NA
J: TRBJ1-1
CDR3: CASSLRDGNTEAFF
DNA: TGCGCCAGCAGCTTACGTGACGGCAACACTGAAGCTTTCTTT

V: TRBV25-1
size: NA
D: NA
J: TRBJ1-1
CDR3: CASSEKDVNTEAFF
DNA: TGTGCCAGCAGTGAGAAAGATGTGAACACTGAAGCTTTCTTT

V: TRBV7-2
size: NA
D: TRBD1
J: TRBJ1-4
CDR3: CASSQGQLTNEKLFF
DNA: TGTGCCAGCAGTCAGGGACAGCTAACTAATGAAAAACTGTTTTTT

V: TRBV18
size: NA
D: NA
J: TRBJ1-1
CDR3: CASSPAGDVAFF
DNA: TGTGCCAGCTCACCTGCAGGGGATGTAGCTTTCTTT

V: TRBV24-1
size: once
D: NA
J: TRBJ2-1
CDR3: CATSDFAGSNEQFF
DNA: TGTGCCACCAGTGATTTTGCGGGGAGCAATGAGCAGTTCTTC

V: TRBV7-9
size: NA
D: TRBD1
J: TRBJ1-5
CDR3: CASTLGAQGAAPYSNQPQHF
DNA: TGTGCCAGCACCCTGGGGGCCCAGGGGGCCGCACCTTATAGCAATCAGCCCCAGCATTTT

V: TRBV6-2/TRBV6-3
size: NA
D: NA
J: TRBJ1-2
CDR3: CASSYTPAGDGYTF
DNA: TGTGCCAGCAGTTACACCCCCGCCGGGGACGGCTACACCTTC